This T cell receptor beta chain was sequenced for a study of shared clonotypes between healthy human individuals (dated by TCRdb to 2020 to 2021). Notes on the research overall: A few men and a couple of women, aged 18 to 49 years, made up the cohort. Each donor's leukapheresis produced roughly between roughly 0.94 and 9.5 billion PBMCs. For each donor, CD4 naive and CD4 memory were each run on three plates, CD8 naive on two plates, and CD8 memory on one plate. To increase sequencing depth and limit assay-specific biases, TCR repertoire library preparation and sequencing were carried out by different laboratories using diverse techniques. Blood TCR repertoires of four to six healthy adults were deeply sequenced to estimate repertoire size and the extent of clonotype sharing between individuals.

The donors were healthy, HIV-negative adults with no recently reported acute infections or vaccinations. Every donor was a Caucasian adult residing in Nashville, Tennessee, USA. CD4+ T cells were enriched through magnetic negative selection, after which naive cells were positively selected on CD45RA and the remaining negative fraction served as the memory subset. Blood was collected by leukapheresis, and PBMCs were isolated by Ficoll-Histopaque density gradient centrifugation and then cryopreserved in liquid nitrogen vapor phase. Analytical flow cytometry was used to check the purity and quantity of each magnetically sorted T cell population. From each sorted fraction, genomic DNA was isolated and quantified by UV absorbance on a Nanodrop 2000c. The germline V gene specifies MNHNS as CDR1 and SASEGT as CDR2. Including the terminal cysteine and phenylalanine, the CDR3 comprises 18 residues. Left in the record is the CDR3 DNA by itself, 54 bases read in frame from the first base. At the junction V is shortened by 2 bases and J by 5 bases; bases outside the gene matches: 15.

A note on this clone: The clone's antigen remains unknown. One base away there is no much larger clone; base qualities are not given.

TCR CDR3 regions were amplified from genomic DNA by multiplex PCR using the deep immunoSEQ assay. Extracted genomic DNA from each cell subset was spread evenly across all wells of several immunoSEQ 96-well plates, with each plate serving as a replicate. Each replicate PCR for sorted subsets received 150 to 250 ng genomic DNA, equal to some 32,000 T cell genomes. The purified libraries were quantified using a Qubit 3.0 fluorometer, sized with a Bioanalyzer 2100, and then quantified again using the KAPA Library Quantification kit. Every immunoSEQ 96-well plate was sequenced on a dedicated single-read 150-cycle Illumina NextSeq 550 flow cell. Concerning the study's data processing: Because the immunoSEQ output held only junctional sequences and lacked quality scores, the filtering could not match the filtering applied to full-length reads. To assign V/J genes and CDR3, sequences were annotated against IMGT germline references using PyIR, a Python wrapper for IgBLAST v1.9. Reads with weak V/J assignments (E-value above 1e-6), missing CDR3, stop codons, out-of-frame junctions, or ambiguous translated residues were removed. V3J clonotypes were defined as sequences sharing the same inferred V gene, J gene, and CDR3 amino acid sequence. To compute the percentage overlap between repertoires, the number of shared unique clonotypes was divided by the size of the smaller repertoire. Richness of each repertoire was evaluated using RTK rarefaction, the Chao1 estimator, and Recon v2.1 estimates of unobserved clonotypes. For all TCRbeta clonotypes obtained by the gDNA method from several donors, generation probabilities were computed with OLGA. TCRdb re-hosts the immuneACCESS table, in-frame sequences only. Its copies lack some clones; in the studies checked, an unresolved V gene accounts for under half of them, and the cause for the rest is not known. V and J calls plus clone size are reproduced from that table; the DNA served to infer D and trimming. This sample comprises roughly 2.6 million clones, around nine tenths of them detected only once. Of the sample, roughly 0.15% is held by the ten largest clones.

Summary of the overall study and its limitations: Larger estimated clonotype richness was generally found for naive subsets than for memory subsets. Higher generation probabilities were observed for clonotypes shared by all four sorted-subset donors than for non-shared clonotypes. Only blood was sampled, and tissue TCR repertoires likely differ from those in blood. Sharing across several donors was observed for approximately 4.6% of naive CD4, less than 4% of naive CD8, over 2% of memory CD4, and about 0.4% of memory CD8 clonotypes. Because the study included a small number of donors, the genetic and exposure-history diversity represented was limited. Even with the large sequencing depth, rarefaction of the sorted-subset datasets indicated that sequencing was incomplete. Pairwise subsampling led to the expectation that sequencing depth would affect the degree of clonotype sharing among donors.

The TCR was taken from a man between 18 and 29 years old in good health. The sample comprised naive CD4+ T cells sorted from blood. The sample's cell subset or site, from its label and the paper: CD45RA+ positively selected. The rearranged segments are TRBV6-1 and TRBJ2-5; 9 nucleotides in the junction match TRBD2. Read as DNA, the sequence is TGTGCCAGCAGTGAAAAGTTTAGGGCGGGAGGGACCCGCGAGACCCAGTACTTC. It translates to CASSEKFRAGGTRETQYF.